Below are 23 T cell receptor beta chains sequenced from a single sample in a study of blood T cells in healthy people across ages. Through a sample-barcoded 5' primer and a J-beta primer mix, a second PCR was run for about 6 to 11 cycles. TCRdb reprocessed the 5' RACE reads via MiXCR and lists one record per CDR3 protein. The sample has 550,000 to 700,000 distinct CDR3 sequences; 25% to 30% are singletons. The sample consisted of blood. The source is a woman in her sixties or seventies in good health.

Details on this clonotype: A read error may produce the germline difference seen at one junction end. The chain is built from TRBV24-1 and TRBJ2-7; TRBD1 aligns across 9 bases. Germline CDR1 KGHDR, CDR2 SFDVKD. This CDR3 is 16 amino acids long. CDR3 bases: TGTGCCACCAGTGCGACCGGGACAGGGATCCGGAATGAGCAGTCCTTC. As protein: CATSATGTGIRNEQSF.

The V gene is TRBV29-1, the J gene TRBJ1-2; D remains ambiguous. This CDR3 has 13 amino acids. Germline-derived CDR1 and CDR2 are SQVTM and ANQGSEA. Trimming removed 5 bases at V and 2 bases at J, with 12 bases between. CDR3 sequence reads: CSVSRTGNYGYTF. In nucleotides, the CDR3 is TGCAGCGTTTCCAGGACGGGGAACTATGGCTACACCTTC.

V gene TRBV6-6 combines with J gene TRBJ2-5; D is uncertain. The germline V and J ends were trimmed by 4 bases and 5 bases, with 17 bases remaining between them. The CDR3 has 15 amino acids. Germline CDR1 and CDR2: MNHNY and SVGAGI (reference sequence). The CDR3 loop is CASSFPYQSRETQYF. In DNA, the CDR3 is TGTGCCAGCAGTTTCCCTTACCAAAGCCGGGAGACCCAGTACTTC.

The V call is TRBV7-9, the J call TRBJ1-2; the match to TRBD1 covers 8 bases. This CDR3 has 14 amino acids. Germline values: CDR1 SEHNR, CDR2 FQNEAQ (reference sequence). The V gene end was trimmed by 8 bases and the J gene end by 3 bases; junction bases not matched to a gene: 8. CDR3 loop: CASGSLTGDYGYTF. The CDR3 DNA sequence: TGTGCCAGCGGGAGCCTGACAGGGGACTATGGCTACACCTTC.

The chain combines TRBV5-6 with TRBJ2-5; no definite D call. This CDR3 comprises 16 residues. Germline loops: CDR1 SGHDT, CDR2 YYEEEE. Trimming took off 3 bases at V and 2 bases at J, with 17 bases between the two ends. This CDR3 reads CASSSYGRAPQETQYF. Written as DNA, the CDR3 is TGTGCCAGCAGCTCGTACGGTCGGGCACCACAAGAGACCCAGTACTTC.

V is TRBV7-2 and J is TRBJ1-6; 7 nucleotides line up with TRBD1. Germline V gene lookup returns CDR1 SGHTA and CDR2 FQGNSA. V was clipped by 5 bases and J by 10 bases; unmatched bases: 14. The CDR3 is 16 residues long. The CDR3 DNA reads TGTGCCAGCAGCAAACGACAGGGCGGGGAGGGATCACCCCTCCACTTT. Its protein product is CASSKRQGGEGSPLHF. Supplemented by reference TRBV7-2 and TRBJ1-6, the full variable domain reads GAGVSQSPSNKVTEKGKDVELRCDPISGHTALYWYRQSLGQGLEFLIYFQGNSAPDKSGLPSDRFSAERTGGSVSTLTIQRTQQEDSAVYLCASSKRQGGEGSPLHFGNGTRLTVT.

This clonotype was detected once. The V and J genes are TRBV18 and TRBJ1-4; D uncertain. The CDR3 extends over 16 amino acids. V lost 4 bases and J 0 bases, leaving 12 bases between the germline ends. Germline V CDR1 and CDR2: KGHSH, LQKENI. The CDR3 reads CASSRGQLSTNEKLFF. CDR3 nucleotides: TGTGCCAGCTCACGGGGTCAGCTTTCAACTAATGAAAAACTGTTTTTT.

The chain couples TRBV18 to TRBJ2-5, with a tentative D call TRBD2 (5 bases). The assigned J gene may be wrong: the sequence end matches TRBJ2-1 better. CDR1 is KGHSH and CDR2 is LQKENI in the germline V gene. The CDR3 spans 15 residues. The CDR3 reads CASSPPEQRGNEQFF. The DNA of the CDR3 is TGTGCCAGCTCACCACCGGAACAGCGAGGGAATGAGCAGTTCTTC.

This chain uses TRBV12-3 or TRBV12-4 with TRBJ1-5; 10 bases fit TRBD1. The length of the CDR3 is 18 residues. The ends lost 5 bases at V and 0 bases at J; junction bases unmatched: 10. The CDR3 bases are TGTGCCAGCAGTCGTAAGGGACAGGGGTTCGATAGCAATCAGCCCCAGCATTTT. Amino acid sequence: CASSRKGQGFDSNQPQHF.

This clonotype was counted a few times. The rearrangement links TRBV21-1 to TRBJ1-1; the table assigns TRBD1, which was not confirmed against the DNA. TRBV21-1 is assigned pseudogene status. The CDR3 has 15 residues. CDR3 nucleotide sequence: TGTGCCAGCAAACCACAGGGGGTGAATTACACTGAAGCTTTCTTT. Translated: CASKPQGVNYTEAFF.

As DNA, the CDR3 is TGTGCCAGCAGCTTTCTTAGAGAGACCCAGTACTTC. Translated: CASSFLRETQYF. This chain joins TRBV7-2 and TRBJ2-5; D unclear. V was clipped by 3 bases and J by 4 bases, with 6 bases between them. The CDR3 sequence is 12 residues long. Germline V lookup: CDR1 SGHTA, CDR2 FQGNSA. The full variable domain, rest sourced from reference TRBV7-2 and TRBJ2-5, is GAGVSQSPSNKVTEKGKDVELRCDPISGHTALYWYRQSLGQGLEFLIYFQGNSAPDKSGLPSDRFSAERTGGSVSTLTIQRTQQEDSAVYLCASSFLRETQYFGPGTRLLVL.

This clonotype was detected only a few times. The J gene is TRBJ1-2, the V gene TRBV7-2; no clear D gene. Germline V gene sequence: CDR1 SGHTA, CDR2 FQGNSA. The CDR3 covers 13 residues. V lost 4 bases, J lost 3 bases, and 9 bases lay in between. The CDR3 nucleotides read TGTGCCAGCAGCTCGAAACGGGACTATGGCTACACCTTC. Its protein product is CASSSKRDYGYTF. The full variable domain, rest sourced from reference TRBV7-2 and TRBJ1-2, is GAGVSQSPSNKVTEKGKDVELRCDPISGHTALYWYRQSLGQGLEFLIYFQGNSAPDKSGLPSDRFSAERTGGSVSTLTIQRTQQEDSAVYLCASSSKRDYGYTFGSGTRLTVV.

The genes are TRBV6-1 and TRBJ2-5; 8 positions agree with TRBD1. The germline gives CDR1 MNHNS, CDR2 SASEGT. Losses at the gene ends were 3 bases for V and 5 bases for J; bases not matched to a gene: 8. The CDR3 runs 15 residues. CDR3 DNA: TGTGCCAGCAGTGACCCGGACAGGGCCGTTGAGACCCAGTACTTC. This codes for CASSDPDRAVETQYF.

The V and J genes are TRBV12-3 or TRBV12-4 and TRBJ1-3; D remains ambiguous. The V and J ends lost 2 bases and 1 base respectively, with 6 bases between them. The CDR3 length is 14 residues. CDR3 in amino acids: CASSLFHSGNTIYF. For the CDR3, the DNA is TGTGCCAGCAGTTTATTCCATTCTGGAAACACCATATATTTT.

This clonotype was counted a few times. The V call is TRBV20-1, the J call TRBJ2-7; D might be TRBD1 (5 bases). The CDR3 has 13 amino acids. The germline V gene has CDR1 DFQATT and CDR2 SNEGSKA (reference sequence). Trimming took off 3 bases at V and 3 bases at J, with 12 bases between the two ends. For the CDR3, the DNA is TGCAGTGCTAGTAGAAGACAGATCTACGAGCAGTACTTC. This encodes CSASRRQIYEQYF.

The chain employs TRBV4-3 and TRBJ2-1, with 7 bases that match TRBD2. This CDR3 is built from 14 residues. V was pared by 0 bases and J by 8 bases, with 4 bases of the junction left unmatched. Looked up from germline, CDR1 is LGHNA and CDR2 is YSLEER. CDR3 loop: CASSQDTGRDEQFF. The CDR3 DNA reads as TGCGCCAGCAGCCAAGATACGGGGAGGGATGAGCAGTTCTTC.

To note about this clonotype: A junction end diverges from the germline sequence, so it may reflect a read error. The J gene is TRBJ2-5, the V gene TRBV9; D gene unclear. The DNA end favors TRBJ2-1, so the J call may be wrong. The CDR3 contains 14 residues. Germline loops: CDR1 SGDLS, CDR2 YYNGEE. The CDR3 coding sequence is TGTGCCAGCAGCGTAGGAGGCGTTTACAATGAACAGTTCTTC. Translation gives CASSVGGVYNEQFF.

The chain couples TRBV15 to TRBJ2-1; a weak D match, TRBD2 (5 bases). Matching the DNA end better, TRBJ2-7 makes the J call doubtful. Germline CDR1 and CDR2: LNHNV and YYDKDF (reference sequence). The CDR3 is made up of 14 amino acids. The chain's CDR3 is CATSRRSGTYEQYF. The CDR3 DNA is TGTGCCACCAGCAGAAGGAGCGGAACCTACGAGCAGTACTTC.

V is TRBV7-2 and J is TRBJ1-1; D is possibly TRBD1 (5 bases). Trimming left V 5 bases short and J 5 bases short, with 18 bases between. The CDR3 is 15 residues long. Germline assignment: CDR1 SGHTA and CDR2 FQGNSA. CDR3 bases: TGTGCCAGCAGCCCCCCGGCGGGGGGGAGGACTGAAGCTTTCTTT. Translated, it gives CASSPPAGGRTEAFF.

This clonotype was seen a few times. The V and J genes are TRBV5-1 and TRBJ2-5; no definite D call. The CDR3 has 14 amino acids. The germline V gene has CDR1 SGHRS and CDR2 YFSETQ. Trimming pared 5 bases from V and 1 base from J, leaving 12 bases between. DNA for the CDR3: TGCGCCAGCAGACGCGCGACGACCCAAGAGACCCAGTACTTC. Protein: CASRRATTQETQYF.

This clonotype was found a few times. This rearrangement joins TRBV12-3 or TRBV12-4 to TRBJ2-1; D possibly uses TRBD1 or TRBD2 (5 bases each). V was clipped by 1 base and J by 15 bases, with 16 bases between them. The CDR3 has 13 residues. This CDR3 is CASSLGVRAEGFF. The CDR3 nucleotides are TGTGCCAGCAGTTTAGGAGTCAGGGCCGAGGGGTTCTTC.

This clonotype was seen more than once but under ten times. The CDR3 sequence is CSASLDLETQYF. For the CDR3, the DNA is TGCAGTGCTAGCCTGGATCTGGAGACCCAGTACTTC. The genes are TRBV20-1 and TRBJ2-5, with D hard to call. V dropped 3 bases and J dropped 5 bases, with 10 bases sitting between them. This CDR3 spans 12 amino acids. Germline V gene sequence: CDR1 DFQATT, CDR2 SNEGSKA (reference sequence).

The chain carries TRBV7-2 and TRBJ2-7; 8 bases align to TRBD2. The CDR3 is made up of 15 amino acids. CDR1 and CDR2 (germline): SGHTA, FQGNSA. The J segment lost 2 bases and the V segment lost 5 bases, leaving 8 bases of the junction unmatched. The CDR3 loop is CASSLTTSGTYEQYF. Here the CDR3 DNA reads TGTGCCAGCAGCCTCACAACTAGCGGTACCTACGAGCAGTACTTC.